These 20 T cell receptor beta chains were all obtained from the same sample, sequenced in a study of cytomegalovirus exposure and HLA in healthy donors. The PCR used 60 Vbeta and 13 Jbeta primers. TCRdb keeps only in-frame clones here, not all; method: immunoSEQ multiplex PCR. The sample totals around 76,000 clones. Sequencing was carried out using PBMCs. The receptors come from a man aged 35 to 55 in good health and CMV-seronegative.

The chain combines TRBV7-9 with TRBJ2-7; a weak D match, TRBD1 (6 bases). This CDR3 spans 15 amino acids. Trimming took off 5 bases at V and 1 base at J, with 15 bases between the two ends. CDR1 SEHNR and CDR2 FQNEAQ come from the germline V gene (reference sequence). The CDR3 bases are TGTGCCAGCAGCCAGGACAGCCTAAGGTCCTACGAGCAGTACTTC. Protein sequence: CASSQDSLRSYEQYF.

The V gene is TRBV6-5, the J gene TRBJ2-2; perhaps TRBD1 as D (6 bases). Germline lookup yields CDR1 MNHEY and CDR2 SVGAGI. The ends were cut back, 0 bases at V and 5 bases at J, with 7 bases in the middle. This CDR3 comprises 14 residues. CDR3 sequence reads: CASSYSRGTGELFF. DNA for the CDR3: TGTGCCAGCAGTTACTCTAGGGGGACCGGGGAGCTGTTTTTT.

V gene TRBV7-9 combines with J gene TRBJ2-1, with D perhaps TRBD2 (6 bases). The CDR3 spans 16 residues. CDR1 SEHNR and CDR2 FQNEAQ come from the germline V gene (reference sequence). Trimming stripped 4 bases from V and 2 bases from J, with 15 bases between. The CDR3 DNA follows: TGTGCCAGCAGCTATGGGGGACTTGTAACCTACAATGAGCAGTTCTTC. It translates to CASSYGGLVTYNEQFF.

The V and J genes are TRBV5-1 and TRBJ2-1; 11 bases agree with TRBD2. Germline V CDR1 and CDR2: SGHRS, YFSETQ. This CDR3 region has 15 residues. J gave up 6 bases and V 2 bases, and 4 bases lay outside the gene matches. In nucleotides, the CDR3 is TGCGCCAGCAGCTTTAGCGGGAGGGCCGTCAATGAGCAGTTCTTC. Protein: CASSFSGRAVNEQFF. Drawing the rest from reference TRBV5-1 and TRBJ2-1, the complete variable domain is KAGVTQTPRYLIKTRGQQVTLSCSPISGHRSVSWYQQTPGQGLQFLFEYFSETQRNKGNFPGRFSGRQFSNSRSEMNVSTLELGDSALYLCASSFSGRAVNEQFFGPGTRLTVL.

This chain joins TRBV11-2 and TRBJ2-7; 9 bases fit TRBD1. Trimming at V came to 3 bases and at J to 2 bases, leaving 2 bases not matched to a gene. This CDR3 has 14 residues. The germline V gene has CDR1 SGHAT and CDR2 FQNNGV. The CDR3 DNA follows: TGTGCCAGCAGCTTCCGGGACAGGGCCTACGAGCAGTACTTC. Translating it yields CASSFRDRAYEQYF.

The V call is TRBV5-6, the J call TRBJ2-2; D is perhaps TRBD1 (5 bases). The CDR3 extends over 15 amino acids. The V end lost 4 bases, the J end lost 1 base, and 11 bases lay between the germline ends. Germline CDR1 reads SGHDT; CDR2 reads YYEEEE. The CDR3 region has the DNA TGTGCCAGCAGCCGAGACAGATTGAACACCGGGGAGCTGTTTTTT. Protein: CASSRDRLNTGELFF.

This chain joins TRBV30 and TRBJ2-7, with D possibly TRBD1 on 5 matching bases. The germline V gene encodes CDR1 GTSNPN and CDR2 SVGIG (reference sequence). V lost 5 bases and J 1 base, leaving 15 bases between the germline ends. This CDR3 has 14 residues. CDR3 DNA: TGTGCCTGGTTAACGAAGACAGATTCCTACGAGCAGTACTTC. Translation: CAWLTKTDSYEQYF.

The chain carries TRBV15 and TRBJ2-7; D may be TRBD1 (7 bases). Trimming stripped 0 bases from V and 3 bases from J, with 21 bases between. The germline CDR1 and CDR2 sequences are LNHNV and YYDKDF (reference sequence). The CDR3 consists of 18 residues. The CDR3 spells CATSRDSDLADRRYEQYF. The CDR3 bases are TGTGCCACCAGCAGAGATTCCGATTTAGCGGACAGGCGCTACGAGCAGTACTTC.

J is TRBJ1-1 and V is TRBV28; 7 nucleotides match TRBD1. The germline V gene has CDR1 MDHEN and CDR2 SYDVKM. CDR3 length equals 14 residues. Losses at the gene ends were 6 bases for V and 8 bases for J; bases not matched to a gene: 12. CDR3 loop: CASRYPGQLTEAFF. The CDR3 DNA reads as TGTGCCAGCAGATACCCGGGACAGCTGACCGAAGCTTTCTTT.

The gene calls are TRBV19 and TRBJ1-2; D might be TRBD1 (6 bases). Trimming pared 6 bases from V and 5 bases from J, leaving 16 bases between. This CDR3 comprises 14 residues. Germline CDR1 is LNHDA and CDR2 is SQIVND (reference sequence). The CDR3, as DNA: TGTGCCAGTAGCCCTGCGGGGGGCAGTTATGGCTACACCTTC. It translates to CASSPAGGSYGYTF.

The chain couples TRBV5-4 to TRBJ2-1, with TRBD1 matching over 7 bases. Germline loops: CDR1 SGHNT, CDR2 YYREEE (reference sequence). The CDR3 is 18 residues long. V lost 0 bases to trimming and J lost 4 bases; unmatched junction nucleotides: 13. CDR3 sequence (DNA): TGTGCCAGCAGCTTGGAGACAGGGTTGATTCCACATTACAATGAGCAGTTCTTC. Its translation is CASSLETGLIPHYNEQFF.

The rearrangement joins TRBV5-1 to TRBJ1-1; D is possibly TRBD1 (6 bases). The V and J ends lost 3 bases and 5 bases respectively, with 17 bases between them. This CDR3 is built from 15 residues. Germline V gives CDR1 SGHRS, CDR2 YFSETQ. The CDR3 here is CASSWGEGGRTEAFF. For the CDR3, the DNA is TGCGCCAGCAGCTGGGGCGAAGGGGGACGGACTGAAGCTTTCTTT.

CDR3 loop: CASSAGSSGNTIYF. CDR3 in DNA: TGCGCCAGCAGTGCAGGGTCCTCTGGAAACACCATATATTTT. V usage is TRBV10-1 and J usage is TRBJ1-3; the D gene is possibly TRBD1 (5 bases). V gave up 4 bases and J gave up 0 bases, with 7 bases separating them. This CDR3 has 14 amino acids. The V gene's germline CDR1 is WNHNN and CDR2 SYGVQD (reference sequence).

The rearrangement links TRBV12-5 to TRBJ1-2, with D tentatively TRBD1 (6 bases). From germline, CDR1 is LGHNT and CDR2 FRNRAP. The CDR3 loop spans 15 amino acids. V was shortened by 2 bases and J by 4 bases, with 14 bases between the two germline ends. For the CDR3, the DNA is TGTGCTAGTGGTTTGTACGGGACAAACATCTATGGCTACACCTTC. This sequence encodes CASGLYGTNIYGYTF.

The chain links TRBV15 to TRBJ2-2; maybe TRBD1 (6 bases). Germline loops: CDR1 LNHNV, CDR2 YYDKDF (reference sequence). This CDR3 has 16 residues. Trimming stripped 1 base from V and 2 bases from J, with 11 bases between. CDR3 amino acids: CATSRGRQVNTGELFF. The CDR3, as DNA: TGTGCCACCAGCAGAGGCAGACAGGTTAACACCGGGGAGCTGTTTTTT.

J is TRBJ1-1 and V is TRBV6-5, with D perhaps TRBD1 (6 bases). The CDR3 has 14 amino acids. Germline V gene data show CDR1 as MNHEY and CDR2 as SVGAGI. V was pared by 7 bases and J by 8 bases, with 20 bases between. Written as DNA, the CDR3 is TGTGCCAGCACAGAGCGGCCTCCTAGGGGGGAAGCTTTCTTT. Residues: CASTERPPRGEAFF.

J is TRBJ1-5 and V is TRBV27; D gene ambiguous. Trimming left V 5 bases short and J 9 bases short, with 17 bases between. The CDR3 has 14 residues. Germline assignment: CDR1 MNHEY and CDR2 SMNVEV (reference sequence). The CDR3 sequence is CASSPLYGGSPQHF. The CDR3 region has the DNA TGTGCCAGCAGTCCCCTATACGGAGGTTCGCCCCAGCATTTT.

The chain links TRBV6-5 to TRBJ2-7; D is undetermined. CDR3 length equals 13 residues. The germline V and J ends were trimmed by 4 bases and 5 bases, with 12 bases remaining between them. Germline V gene sequence: CDR1 MNHEY, CDR2 SVGAGI. DNA of the CDR3: TGTGCCAGCAGTTCCTTCAGCGCGGACGAGCAGTACTTC. Residues: CASSSFSADEQYF.

The chain couples TRBV19 to TRBJ1-1; TRBD1 matches 7 bases. With 6 bases clipped from V and 11 bases from J, the junction kept 18 bases outside the gene matches. The germline V gene encodes CDR1 LNHDA and CDR2 SQIVND (reference sequence). CDR3 length: 15 amino acids. This CDR3 reads CASRTYRQGTPGAFF. CDR3 bases: TGTGCCAGTAGAACTTACCGACAGGGAACCCCTGGGGCTTTCTTT. Drawing the rest from reference TRBV19 and TRBJ1-1, the complete variable domain is DGGITQSPKYLFRKEGQNVTLSCEQNLNHDAMYWYRQDPGQGLRLIYYSQIVNDFQKGDIAEGYSVSREKKESFPLTVTSAQKNPTAFYLCASRTYRQGTPGAFFGQGTRLTVV.

Its frequency marks this clone as large. The chain couples TRBV6-4 to TRBJ2-3, with 9 bases that match TRBD2. Germline lookup yields CDR1 MRHNA and CDR2 SNTAGT. CDR3 length equals 16 residues. Trimming at V came to 0 bases and at J to 2 bases, leaving 3 bases not matched to a gene. The CDR3 coding sequence is TGTGCCAGCAGTGACTCGACTAGCGGAGACACAGATACGCAGTATTTT. Its translation: CASSDSTSGDTDTQYF.